A selection of T cell receptor beta chains follows, all from one sample in a study of CXCR3-negative and CXCR3-positive naive CD8 T cells. TCRdb re-called the 5' RACE reads; every CDR3 protein appears as one record, without DNA. This sample's table reports about 150,000 distinct CDR3 sequences. Sequenced: naive CXCR3+ CD8+ T cells from blood. Receptors originate from a human donor in good health. Some clones in this sample may be carry-over from other donors' samples. The CDR3 runs from the conserved cysteine through the conserved F or W. Each record gives: J gene, V gene, CDR3 protein.

TRBJ1-1,TRBV19,CASSIHSGQINTEAFF
TRBJ1-1,TRBV20-1,CSARDDSYTEAFF
TRBJ1-1,TRBV7-9,CASSSPGLMNTEAFF
TRBJ1-1,TRBV3-1,CASSQARFTEAFF
TRBJ2-7,TRBV21-1,CASSKGVTSGALSYEQYF
TRBJ2-7,TRBV13,CASSESGGYEQYF
TRBJ2-1,TRBV7-9,CASSLTGDYNEQFF
TRBJ2-7,TRBV29-1,CSVVGHRDTYEQYF
TRBJ2-7,TRBV13,CASSSWGQGSYEQYF
TRBJ2-7,TRBV3-1,CASSQGERDYAQYF
TRBJ2-1,TRBV30,CAWNPLEITNEQFF
TRBJ2-7,TRBV28,CASSLPGTGGREQYF
TRBJ1-5,TRBV2,CASDRESNQPQHF
TRBJ2-7,TRBV27,CASSLGRIYEQYF
TRBJ2-1,TRBV28,CASIAGSSYNEQFF
TRBJ2-1,TRBV5-1,CASREGYNEQFF